This record looks at one T cell receptor beta chain sequence and its context. This sample is drawn from a study of blood T cell repertoires in COVID-19. As originally analysed: Amplification from reference gene primers served as the basis for estimated nucleated cell counts. Repertoires were generated with immunoSEQ multiplex PCR, while TCRdb's copy carries only in-frame clones and drops some. The D gene and trimming were derived from the DNA, and the V and J assignments and clone size from that table. Of fewer than 65,000 clones listed, about nine tenths are singletons. After removal of 3 bases from V and 0 bases from J, the junction contained 1 base not matched to a gene. Per the germline V gene, CDR1 is MGHRA and CDR2 is YSYEKL. This CDR3 comprises 15 residues.

The clonotype was recovered from a human donor with acute or convalescent COVID-19. The donor label of this sample is uncertain. The chain combines TRBV4-1 with TRBJ2-2; TRBD1 matches at 7 bases. Sample: peripheral blood. CDR3 amino acids: CASSQGQSNTGELFF. The CDR3 DNA reads TGCGCCAGCAGCCAGGGACAGTCGAACACCGGGGAGCTGTTTTTT.